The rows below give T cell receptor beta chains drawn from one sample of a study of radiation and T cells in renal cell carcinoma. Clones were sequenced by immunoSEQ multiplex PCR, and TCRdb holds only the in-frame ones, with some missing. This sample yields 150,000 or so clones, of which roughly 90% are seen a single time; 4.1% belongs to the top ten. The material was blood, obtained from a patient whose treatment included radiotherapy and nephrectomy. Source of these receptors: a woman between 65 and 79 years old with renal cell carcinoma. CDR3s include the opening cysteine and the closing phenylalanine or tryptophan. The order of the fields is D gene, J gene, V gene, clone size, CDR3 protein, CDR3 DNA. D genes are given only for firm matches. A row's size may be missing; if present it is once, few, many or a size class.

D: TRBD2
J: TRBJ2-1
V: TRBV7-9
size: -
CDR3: CASSFKGEWLADDEQFF
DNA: TGTGCCAGCAGCTTTAAAGGGGAATGGCTAGCGGACGATGAGCAGTTCTTC

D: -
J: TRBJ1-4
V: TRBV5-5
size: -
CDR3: CASSLVVGTNEKLFF
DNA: TGTGCCAGCAGCTTGGTGGTAGGGACTAATGAAAAACTGTTTTTT

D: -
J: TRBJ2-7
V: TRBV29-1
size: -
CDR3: CSVEDMSKQYF
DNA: TGCAGCGTTGAAGACATGAGCAAGCAGTACTTC

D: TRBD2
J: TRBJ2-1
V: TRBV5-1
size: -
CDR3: CASSLLTSGAEQFF
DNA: TGCGCCAGCAGCTTGTTGACTAGCGGGGCAGAGCAGTTCTTC

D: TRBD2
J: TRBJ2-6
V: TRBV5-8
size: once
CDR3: CASSFTSGHQRGANVLTF
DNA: TGTGCCAGCAGCTTTACTAGCGGACATCAGAGAGGGGCCAACGTCCTGACTTTC

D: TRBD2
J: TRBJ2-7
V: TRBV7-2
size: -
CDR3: CASSSYAGLAGYEQYF
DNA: TGTGCCAGCAGCTCCTACGCGGGACTAGCGGGGTACGAGCAGTACTTC

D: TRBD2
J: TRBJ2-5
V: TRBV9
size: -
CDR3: CASSVETSGGQETQYF
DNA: TGTGCCAGCAGCGTAGAGACTAGCGGGGGCCAAGAGACCCAGTACTTC

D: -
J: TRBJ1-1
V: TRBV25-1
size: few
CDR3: CASSEKGLNEAFF
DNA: TGTGCCAGCAGTGAAAAGGGATTGAATGAAGCTTTCTTT

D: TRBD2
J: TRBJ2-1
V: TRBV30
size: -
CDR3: CAWKTSGGITWFNEQFF
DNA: TGTGCCTGGAAGACTAGCGGGGGTATAACCTGGTTCAATGAGCAGTTCTTC

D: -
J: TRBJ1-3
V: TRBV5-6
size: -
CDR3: CASSLVQLSGNTIYF
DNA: TGTGCCAGCAGCTTAGTACAGCTCTCTGGAAACACCATATATTTT

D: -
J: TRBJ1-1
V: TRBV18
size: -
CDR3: CASSPAGRTEAFF
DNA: TGTGCCAGCTCACCGGCAGGGAGGACTGAAGCTTTCTTT

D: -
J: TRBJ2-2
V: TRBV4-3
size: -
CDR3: CASSQTGAGTGELFF
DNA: TGCGCCAGCAGTCAGACGGGGGCGGGCACCGGGGAGCTGTTTTTT

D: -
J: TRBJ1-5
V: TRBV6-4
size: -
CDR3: CARGEVRANQPQHF
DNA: TGTGCCAGGGGGGAGGTACGGGCGAATCAGCCCCAGCATTTT